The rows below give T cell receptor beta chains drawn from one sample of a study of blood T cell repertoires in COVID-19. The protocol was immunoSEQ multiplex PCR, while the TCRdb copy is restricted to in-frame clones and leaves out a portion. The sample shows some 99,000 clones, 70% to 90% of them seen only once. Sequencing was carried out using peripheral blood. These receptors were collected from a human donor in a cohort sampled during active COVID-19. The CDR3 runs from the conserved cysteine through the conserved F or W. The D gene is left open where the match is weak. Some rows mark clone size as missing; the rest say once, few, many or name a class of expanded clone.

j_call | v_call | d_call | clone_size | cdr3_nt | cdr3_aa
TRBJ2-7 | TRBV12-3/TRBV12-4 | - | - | TGTGCCAGCAGCCCCAGGGTCTACGAGCAGTACTTC | CASSPRVYEQYF
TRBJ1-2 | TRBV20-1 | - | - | TGCAGTGCCAGCGGGGTGTTCACCTTC | CSASGVFTF
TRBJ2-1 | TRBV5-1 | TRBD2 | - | TGCGCCAGCAGCTTGGTAGGGCTAGCGGGGGGCTCCTACAATGAGCAGTTCTTC | CASSLVGLAGGSYNEQFF
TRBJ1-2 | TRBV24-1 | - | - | TGTGCCACCAGTGATTCATACTATGGCTACACCTTC | CATSDSYYGYTF
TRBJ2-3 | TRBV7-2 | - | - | TGTGCCAGCAGCTTACGGCGGGATCATACGCAGTATTTT | CASSLRRDHTQYF
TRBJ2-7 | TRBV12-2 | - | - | TGTGCAAGTCGCTTAGTTCTCGTGGAGCGCTGTCCCGAGCAGTACTTC | CASRLVLVERCPEQYF
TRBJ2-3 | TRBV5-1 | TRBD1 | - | TGCGCCAGCAGTCGGGACAGATCGTCCACAGATACGCAGTATTTT | CASSRDRSSTDTQYF
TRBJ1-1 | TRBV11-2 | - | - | TGTGCCAGCAGCTTAAGAGGTGGACAGATGAACACTGAAGCTTTCTTT | CASSLRGGQMNTEAFF
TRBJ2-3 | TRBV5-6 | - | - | TGTGCCAGCAGCTTGAGGAGGGTTGGAACAGATACGCAGTATTTT | CASSLRRVGTDTQYF
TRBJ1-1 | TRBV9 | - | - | TGTGCCAGCAGCGACCCGGCGGGATATGAAGCTTTCTTT | CASSDPAGYEAFF
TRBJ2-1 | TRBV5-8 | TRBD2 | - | TGTGCCAGCAGCCTCCTAGGACTAGCGGGATTTGGCGTGAGCTACAATGAGCAGTTCTTC | CASSLLGLAGFGVSYNEQFF
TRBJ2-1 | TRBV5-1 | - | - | TGCGCCAGCAGCTTTCAGGGTCAGGGGCGATACAATGAGCAGTTCTTC | CASSFQGQGRYNEQFF
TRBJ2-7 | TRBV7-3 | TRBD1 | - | TGTGCCAGCAGCTCAACGGGGACAGCCTACGAGCAGTACTTC | CASSSTGTAYEQYF
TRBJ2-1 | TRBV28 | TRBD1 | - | TGTGCCAGCAGTTTCCGCCGGACAGGCAACCTGTTGGGTGAGCAGTTCTTC | CASSFRRTGNLLGEQFF
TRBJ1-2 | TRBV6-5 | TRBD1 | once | TGTGCCAGCAGACAGGACAGGGGCTGGTTCGGCGGCTACACCTTC | CASRQDRGWFGGYTF
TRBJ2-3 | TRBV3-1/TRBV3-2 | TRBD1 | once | TGTGCCAGCAGCCAACCCGGACAGGGTTCAGATACGCAGTATTTT | CASSQPGQGSDTQYF
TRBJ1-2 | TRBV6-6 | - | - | TGTGCCAGCAGTTCTCCTGATGGGGCCTATGGCTACACCTTC | CASSSPDGAYGYTF
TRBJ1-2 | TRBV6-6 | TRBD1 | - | TGTGCCAGCAGCTCTGGGTTTTGGACAGGGGGCCGACTTAACTATGGCTACACCTTC | CASSSGFWTGGRLNYGYTF
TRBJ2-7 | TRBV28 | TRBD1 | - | TGTGCCAGCAGACAGGGGAACTACGAGCAGTACTTC | CASRQGNYEQYF
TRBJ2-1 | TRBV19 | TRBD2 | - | TGTGCCAGTAGGCCGGGACTAGCGGGAAACGAGCAGTTCTTC | CASRPGLAGNEQFF
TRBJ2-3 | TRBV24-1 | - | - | TGTGCCACCAGTGATTTGTCGGATACGCAGTATTTT | CATSDLSDTQYF
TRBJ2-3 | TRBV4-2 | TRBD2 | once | TGTGCCAGCAGCCAAGAATGGCCCCGGGAGGTGGCAGATACGCAGTATTTT | CASSQEWPREVADTQYF
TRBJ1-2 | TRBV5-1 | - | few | TGCGCCAGCAGCCTTCCCGACAGTCTGTATGGCTACACCTTC | CASSLPDSLYGYTF
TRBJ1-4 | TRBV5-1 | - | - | TGCGCCAGCAGTACAGGGAGGGGATACGAAAAACTGTTTTTT | CASSTGRGYEKLFF
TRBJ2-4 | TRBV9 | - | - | TGTGCCAGCAGCGTTACAGATCTAGCCAAAAACATTCAGTACTTC | CASSVTDLAKNIQYF
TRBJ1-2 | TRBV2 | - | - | TGTGCCAGCAGTCGTATGTCAGGGATCAACTATGGCTACACCTTC | CASSRMSGINYGYTF
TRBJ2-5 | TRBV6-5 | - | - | TGTGCCAGCAGTACCCTTCGGGAGACCCAGTACTTC | CASSTLRETQYF
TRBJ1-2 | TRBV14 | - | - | TGTGCCAGCAGCCGCAGAGGAGGGGCCCTCTATGGCTACACCTTC | CASSRRGGALYGYTF
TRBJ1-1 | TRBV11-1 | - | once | TGTGCCAGCAGCCCTGCTGGAGGACGGAGGAACACTGAAGCTTTCTTT | CASSPAGGRRNTEAFF
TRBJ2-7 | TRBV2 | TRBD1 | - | TGTGCCAGCAGACCCAGACAGGGCCCCTACGAGCAGTACTTC | CASRPRQGPYEQYF
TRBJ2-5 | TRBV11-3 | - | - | TGTGCCAGCAGCTCTCCAGGGGTACCAGAGACCCAGTACTTC | CASSSPGVPETQYF
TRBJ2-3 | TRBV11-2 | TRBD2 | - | TGTGCCAGCAGCATACGGACTAGCGGGAGTACGACAGATACGCAGTATTTT | CASSIRTSGSTTDTQYF
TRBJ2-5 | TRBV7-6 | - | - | TGTGCCAGCAGCTCCCGGCCGATAGGGGGGGATCCCCAGTACTTC | CASSSRPIGGDPQYF
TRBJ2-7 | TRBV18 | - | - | TGTGCCAGCTCACCAACGGGGGACGAGCAGTACTTC | CASSPTGDEQYF
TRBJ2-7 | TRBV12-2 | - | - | TGTGCAAGTGGCTCCTCCCATGGGACTCAATCCTTTACCTACGAGCAGTACTTC | CASGSSHGTQSFTYEQYF
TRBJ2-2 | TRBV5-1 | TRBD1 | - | TGCGCCAGCAGCTCCCGGGGACAGGGGGCGGTCGGGGAGCTGTTTTTT | CASSSRGQGAVGELFF
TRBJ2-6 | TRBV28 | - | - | TGTGCCAGCAGTTATGGGGCCTCTGGGGCCAACGTCCTGACTTTC | CASSYGASGANVLTF
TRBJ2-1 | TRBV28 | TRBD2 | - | TGTGCCAGCAGCCCGCGACTAGCGGGAGTAGAGGAGCAGTTCTTC | CASSPRLAGVEEQFF
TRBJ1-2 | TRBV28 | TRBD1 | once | TGTGCCAGCAGTCAGGGGGGTGCCTATGGCTACACCTTC | CASSQGGAYGYTF
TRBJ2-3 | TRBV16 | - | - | TGTGCCAGCAGCCACCAACTTCAGGGCGGGAACACAGATACGCAGTATTTT | CASSHQLQGGNTDTQYF
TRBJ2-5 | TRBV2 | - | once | TGTGCCAGCAGTGCTGATGGCACCTTCGTGGCCCAGTACTTC | CASSADGTFVAQYF
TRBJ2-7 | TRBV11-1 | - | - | TGTGCCAGCAGCTTAGCAGGGGTGAGCTACGAGCAGTACTTC | CASSLAGVSYEQYF
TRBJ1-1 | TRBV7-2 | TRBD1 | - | TGTGCCAGCATCGGACAGGGGTTCACTGAAGCTTTCTTT | CASIGQGFTEAFF
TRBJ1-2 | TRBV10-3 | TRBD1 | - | TGTGCCATCAGTGGCACAGGGGGCAGCTCCTTC | CAISGTGGSSF
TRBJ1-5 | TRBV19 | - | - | TGTGCCAGTAGTACCTTAAACGGGCCCCAGCATTTT | CASSTLNGPQHF
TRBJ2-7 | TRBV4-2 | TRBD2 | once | TGTGCCAGCAGCCCTACTCGAGCGGGAGGCTACGAGCAGTACTTC | CASSPTRAGGYEQYF
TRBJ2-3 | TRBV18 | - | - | TGTGCCAGCTCACCACTAGCGGGCACAGATACGCAGTATTTT | CASSPLAGTDTQYF
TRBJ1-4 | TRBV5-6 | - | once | TGTGCCAGCAGCCCGGGGCAGGGGCTAGATGAAAAACTGTTTTTT | CASSPGQGLDEKLFF
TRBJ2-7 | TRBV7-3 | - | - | TGTGCCAGCAGCTTACGGCCAGGGGTCGACTACGAGCAGTACTTC | CASSLRPGVDYEQYF
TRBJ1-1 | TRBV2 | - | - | TGTGCCAGCAGTGAAAGCCGGGATGGAGCTTTCTTT | CASSESRDGAFF
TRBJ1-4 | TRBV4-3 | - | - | TGCGCCAGCAGCCAAGAATACAGGATAGGGTATGAAAAACTGTTTTTT | CASSQEYRIGYEKLFF
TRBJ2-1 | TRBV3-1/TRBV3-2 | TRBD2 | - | TGTGCCAGCAGCCAAGAGCTAGCGGGGGGCCTCTCCTACAATGAGCAGTTCTTC | CASSQELAGGLSYNEQFF
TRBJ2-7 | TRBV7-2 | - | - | TGTGCCAGCAGCTTAAGACAGTTCTACGAGCAGTACTTC | CASSLRQFYEQYF
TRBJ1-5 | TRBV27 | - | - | TGTGCCAGCAGTTTGGACAGCCGGTACAATCAGCCCCAGCATTTT | CASSLDSRYNQPQHF
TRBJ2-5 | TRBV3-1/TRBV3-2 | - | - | TGTGCCAGCAGCTACAGGGCACGGGCCGTAGAGACCCAGTACTTC | CASSYRARAVETQYF
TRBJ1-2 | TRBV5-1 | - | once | TGCGCCAGCAGCCATGGGGCGGGCTACACCTTC | CASSHGAGYTF
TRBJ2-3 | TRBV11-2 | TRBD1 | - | TGTGCCAGCAGCTCCCGGGACAGGGGCACAGATACGCAGTATTTT | CASSSRDRGTDTQYF